Here is one TCR beta chain with its context. The source of the sample is a study of PD-L1 blockade in urothelial cancer. Losses at the gene ends were 4 bases for V and 0 bases for J; bases not matched to a gene: 5. The CDR3 is 15 amino acids. The germline V gene encodes CDR1 PRHDT and CDR2 FYEKMQ (reference sequence). Data came from immunoSEQ multiplex PCR; TCRdb stores just in-frame clones and leaves some out. In the table there are around 40,000 clones, approximately 90% of which are singletons. The source is a man aged 55-75 years with urothelial cancer. This specimen was PBMCs, taken around atezolizumab (anti-PD-L1) treatment. The chain recombines TRBV13 with TRBJ2-5; 7 nucleotides line up with TRBD1. CDR3 nucleotide sequence: TGTGCCAGCAGCTCGGAACAGGGGTACCAAGAGACCCAGTACTTC. Residues: CASSSEQGYQETQYF.